This T cell receptor (beta chain) appears in the sequencing data of a study of blood T cell repertoires in COVID-19. Study summary: The cDNA or gDNA used as material had been derived from T cells, B-cell-depleted T cells, or PBMCs.

Authors' methods: Amplification of reference gene primers provided the estimated nucleated cell counts. Here immunoSEQ multiplex PCR was the method, and the copy in TCRdb shows in-frame clones only, minus some. That table gives V, J and clone size, and the DNA gave D and trimming. The table shows some 100,000 clones, with more than 70% occurring only once. Trimming took 6 bases from V and 4 from J, leaving 19 bases between them. The V gene's germline CDR1 is SGHNT and CDR2 YYREEE (reference sequence). This CDR3 spans 15 amino acids. The sequence was obtained from a human donor in a cohort sampled during active COVID-19. The sequenced sample was peripheral blood. The chain recombines TRBV5-4 with TRBJ1-2; D uncertain. Written as DNA, the CDR3 is TGTGCCAGCACCAACCGGAGGCAGGTCGTCTATGGCTACACCTTC. Translation: CASTNRRQVVYGYTF.